Shown below are 6 T cell receptor beta chains from a single sample sequenced in a study of blood T cell repertoires in COVID-19. Produced via immunoSEQ multiplex PCR; TCRdb's table is partial and in-frame only. The table shows 200,000 to 250,000 clones, with 80% to 95% occurring only once. The sample taken for sequencing was peripheral blood. The receptors stem from a man younger than 40 with COVID-19, enrolled during active disease.

This clone was seen only once. The CDR3 DNA sequence: TGTGCCAGCAGCTCGAGGGCAGGGGGACTTCAGCCCCAGCATTTT. Its protein product is CASSSRAGGLQPQHF. The J gene is TRBJ1-5, the V gene TRBV11-2; 7 bases align to TRBD1. J lost 6 bases, V lost 4 bases, and 9 bases had no gene match. From germline, CDR1 is SGHAT and CDR2 FQNNGV. This CDR3 contains 15 residues.

V usage is TRBV5-1 and J usage is TRBJ1-6; maybe TRBD1 (5 bases). The CDR3 is 15 residues long. The germline gives CDR1 SGHRS, CDR2 YFSETQ. With 4 bases removed from V and 9 bases from J, the gap between germline ends came to 17 bases. The CDR3 sequence is CASSTKGGGISPLHF. The CDR3 coding sequence is TGCGCCAGCAGCACCAAAGGTGGGGGGATTTCACCCCTCCACTTT.

This clone was observed a few times. The chain has TRBV7-2 and TRBJ2-1; weak D call: TRBD2 (6 bases). CDR1 and CDR2 (germline): SGHTA, FQGNSA. This CDR3 is built from 16 residues. The V and J ends lost 4 bases and 6 bases respectively, with 19 bases between them. Here the CDR3 DNA reads TGTGCCAGCAGCTCCCTCGGGGGTAGTATAAGCAATGAGCAGTTCTTC. Protein: CASSSLGGSISNEQFF.

This chain joins TRBV6-5 and TRBJ1-1; D is possibly TRBD1 (5 bases). The CDR3 extends over 13 amino acids. V lost 8 bases to trimming and J lost 4 bases, with 14 bases between them. Germline values: CDR1 MNHEY, CDR2 SVGAGI. The CDR3 bases are TGTGCCAGCTCCCAGGGAGGTATCACTGAAGCTTTCTTT. This sequence encodes CASSQGGITEAFF.

The chain links TRBV5-4 to TRBJ2-5; the match to TRBD2 covers 10 bases. The CDR3 runs 16 residues. Germline trimming cut 4 bases from V and 1 base from J; bases unmatched to any gene: 7. Germline lookup yields CDR1 SGHNT and CDR2 YYREEE (reference sequence). In DNA, the CDR3 is TGTGCCAGCAGCGTGGGACTAGCGAGTCCCCAAGAGACCCAGTACTTC. Translated, it gives CASSVGLASPQETQYF.

This chain links TRBV10-2 with TRBJ2-3; 8 positions match TRBD2. The CDR3 runs 13 residues. Germline values: CDR1 WSHSY, CDR2 SAAADI. V shed 10 bases and J 3 bases; nucleotides not matched to a gene: 6. This CDR3 reads CATRGGWTDTQYF. The CDR3 DNA is TGCGCCACCCGGGGGGGTTGGACAGATACGCAGTATTTT.